This note documents a single T cell receptor beta chain sequence. Its antigen is still unknown. Time point in this sample: persistent/refractory GD, antithyroid drugs over 5 years with positive TRAb. Researchers made the TCR library from RNA that was extracted from PBMCs. These data come from a study of regulatory T cells in long-lasting Graves disease. About the study: A definition of persistent Graves' disease required over 5 years of antithyroid drugs plus positive TSH receptor antibodies.

Relying on iRepertoire HTBI primers and Arm-PCR of CDR3 regions, the team built TCR beta libraries. In the original processing: Identification of gene segments yielded approximately 62 TRBV and 13 to 15 TRBJ across samples. TCRdb reanalysed the multiplex PCR reads using MiXCR and keeps one entry per CDR3 protein. These V and J calls rely on TCRdb rather than the paper's analysis. There are hundreds of thousands of distinct CDR3 sequences in the sample; around a fifth occur only once, and 13% to 15% lies in the top ten. Germline CDR1 is SEHNR and CDR2 is FQNEAQ (reference sequence). V was shortened by 6 bases and J by 4 bases, with 13 bases between the two germline ends. The CDR3 covers 15 residues. Findings and limits, study-wide: Favored gene segments in persistent disease were TRBV28, TRBJ1-2 and TRBJ2-5.

This clonotype was obtained from a female donor with Graves disease. Material: peripheral blood mononuclear cells (PBMCs), obtained when the disease was refractory, from a patient treated with antithyroid drugs. The genes are TRBV7-9 and TRBJ2-6; D remains ambiguous. DNA for the CDR3: TGTGCCAGCAGGCCAGACTCTCTAGGGGCCAACGTCCTGACTTTC. Translation gives CASRPDSLGANVLTF.